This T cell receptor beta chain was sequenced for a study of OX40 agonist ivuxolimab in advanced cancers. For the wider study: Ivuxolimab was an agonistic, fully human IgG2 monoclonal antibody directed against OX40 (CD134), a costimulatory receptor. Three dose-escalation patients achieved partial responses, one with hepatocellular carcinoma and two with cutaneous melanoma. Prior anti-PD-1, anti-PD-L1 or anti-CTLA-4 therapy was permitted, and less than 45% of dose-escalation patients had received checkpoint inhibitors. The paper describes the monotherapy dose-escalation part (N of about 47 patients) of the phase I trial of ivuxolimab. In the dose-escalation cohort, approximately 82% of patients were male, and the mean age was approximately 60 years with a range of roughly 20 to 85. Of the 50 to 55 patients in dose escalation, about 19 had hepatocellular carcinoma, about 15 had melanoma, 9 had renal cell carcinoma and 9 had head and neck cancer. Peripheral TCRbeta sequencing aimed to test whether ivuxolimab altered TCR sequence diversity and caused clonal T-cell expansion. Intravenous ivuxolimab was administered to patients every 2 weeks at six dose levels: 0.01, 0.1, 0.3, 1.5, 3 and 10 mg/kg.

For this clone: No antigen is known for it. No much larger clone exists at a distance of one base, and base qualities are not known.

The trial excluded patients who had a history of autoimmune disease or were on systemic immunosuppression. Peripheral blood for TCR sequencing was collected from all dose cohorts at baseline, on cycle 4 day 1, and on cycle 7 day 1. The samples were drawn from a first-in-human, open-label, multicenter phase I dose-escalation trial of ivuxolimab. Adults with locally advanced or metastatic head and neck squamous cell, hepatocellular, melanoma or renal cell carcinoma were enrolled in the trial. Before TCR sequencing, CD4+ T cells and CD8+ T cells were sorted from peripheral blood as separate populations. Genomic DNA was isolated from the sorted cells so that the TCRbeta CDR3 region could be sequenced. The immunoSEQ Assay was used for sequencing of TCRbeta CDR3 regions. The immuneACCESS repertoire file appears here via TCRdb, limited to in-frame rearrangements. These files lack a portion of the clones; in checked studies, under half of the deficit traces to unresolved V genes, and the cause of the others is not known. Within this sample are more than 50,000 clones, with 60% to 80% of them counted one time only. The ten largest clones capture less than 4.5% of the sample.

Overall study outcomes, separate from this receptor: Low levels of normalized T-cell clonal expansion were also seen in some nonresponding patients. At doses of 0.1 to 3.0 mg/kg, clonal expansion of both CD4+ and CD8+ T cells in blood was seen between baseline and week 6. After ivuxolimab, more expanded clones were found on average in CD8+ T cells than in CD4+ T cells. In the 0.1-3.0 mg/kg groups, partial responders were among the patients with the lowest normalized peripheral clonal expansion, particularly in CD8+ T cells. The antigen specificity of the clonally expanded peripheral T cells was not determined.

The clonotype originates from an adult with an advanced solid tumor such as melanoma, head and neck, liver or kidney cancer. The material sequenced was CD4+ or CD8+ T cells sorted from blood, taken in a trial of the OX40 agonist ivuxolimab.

In nucleotide form, the sequence is TGTGCCAGCAGCCGACGGCAGGCGAACACCGGGGAGCTGTTTTTT. Translation gives CASSRRQANTGELFF. This chain is built from TRBV7-8 and TRBJ2-2; no D gene is confidently identified. The junction carries 10 bases between V and J, which are trimmed by 5 bases and 0 bases respectively. The CDR3 contains 15 residues, cysteine and phenylalanine counted. Here the CDR3 DNA is all that survives: 45 bases in frame from base 1. From the germline V gene, CDR1 is SGHVS and CDR2 is FQNEAQ.